This T cell receptor beta chain is from a study of CD8+ T cells in alopecia areata. The treatment: oral pan-JAK inhibitor, 5-10 mg twice daily. In alopecia areata patients, both lesional scalp punch biopsies and peripheral blood were collected. Following extraction, RNA underwent reverse transcription to cDNA, which served as the sequencing template. The data were produced by immunoSEQ multiplex PCR, yet TCRdb's version contains in-frame clones alone and is incomplete. The table records 4,000 to 5,000 clones, 91% of them present only once. About this clone itself: Its antigen remains unknown.

Germline V gene sequence: CDR1 SGDLS, CDR2 YYNGEE. The CDR3 extends over 16 amino acids. V gave up 2 bases and J gave up 3 bases; unmatched junction bases: 6. Study-wide results and caveats: Clarity of TCR sharing across patients fell short of that in mice, possibly HLA-related.

This sample comprised skin, obtained at week 4, from a patient treated with tofacitinib. The receptor was derived from a human donor with alopecia areata. V is TRBV9 and J is TRBJ1-4; 8 nucleotides align to TRBD1. CDR3 coding DNA: TGTGCCAGCAGCGTCAGTCCGGGACAGGCTAATGAAAAACTGTTTTTT. Protein: CASSVSPGQANEKLFF.